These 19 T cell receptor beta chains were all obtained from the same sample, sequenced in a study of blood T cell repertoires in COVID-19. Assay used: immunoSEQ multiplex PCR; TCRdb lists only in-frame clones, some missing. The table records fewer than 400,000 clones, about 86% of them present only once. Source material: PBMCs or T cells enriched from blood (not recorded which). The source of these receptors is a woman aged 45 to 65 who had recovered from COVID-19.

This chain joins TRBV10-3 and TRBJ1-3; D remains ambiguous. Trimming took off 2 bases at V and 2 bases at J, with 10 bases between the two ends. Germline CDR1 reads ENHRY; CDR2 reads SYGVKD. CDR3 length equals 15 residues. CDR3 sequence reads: CAISESGETGNTIYF. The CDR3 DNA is TGTGCCATCAGTGAGAGCGGGGAAACTGGAAACACCATATATTTT.

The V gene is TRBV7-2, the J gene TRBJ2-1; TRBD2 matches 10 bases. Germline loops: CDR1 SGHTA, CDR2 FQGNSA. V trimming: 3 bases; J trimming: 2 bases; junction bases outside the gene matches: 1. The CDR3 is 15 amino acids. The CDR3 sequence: CASSFLAGAYNEQFF. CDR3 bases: TGTGCCAGCAGCTTTCTAGCGGGGGCCTACAATGAGCAGTTCTTC.

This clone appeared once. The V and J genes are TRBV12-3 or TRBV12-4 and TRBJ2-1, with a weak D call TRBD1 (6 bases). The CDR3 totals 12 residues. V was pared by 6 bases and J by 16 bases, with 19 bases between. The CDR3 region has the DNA TGTGCCAGCAGCGCAGCCGGGACACAGGTCTTCTTC. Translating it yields CASSAAGTQVFF.

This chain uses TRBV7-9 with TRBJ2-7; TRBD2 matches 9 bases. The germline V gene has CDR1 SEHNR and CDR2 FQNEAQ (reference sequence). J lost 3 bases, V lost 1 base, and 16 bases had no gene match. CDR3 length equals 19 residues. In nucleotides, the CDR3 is TGTGCCAGCAGCTTAGTTGGTGTGGCGCGGGGGGGCGAGAACTACGAGCAGTACTTC. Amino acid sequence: CASSLVGVARGGENYEQYF.

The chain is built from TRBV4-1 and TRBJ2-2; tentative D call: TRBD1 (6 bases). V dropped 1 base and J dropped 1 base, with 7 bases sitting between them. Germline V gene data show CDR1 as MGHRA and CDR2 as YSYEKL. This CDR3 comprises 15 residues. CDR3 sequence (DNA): TGCGCCAGCAGCCAAGTAGGGGGGAACACCGGGGAGCTGTTTTTT. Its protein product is CASSQVGGNTGELFF.

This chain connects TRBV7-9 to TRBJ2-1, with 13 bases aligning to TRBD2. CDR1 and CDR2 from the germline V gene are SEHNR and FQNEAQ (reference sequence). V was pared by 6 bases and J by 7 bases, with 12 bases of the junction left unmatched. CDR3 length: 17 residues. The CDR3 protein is CASSQSRTSGGRNEQFF. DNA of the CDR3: TGTGCCAGCAGTCAATCGCGGACTAGCGGGGGTCGGAATGAGCAGTTCTTC.

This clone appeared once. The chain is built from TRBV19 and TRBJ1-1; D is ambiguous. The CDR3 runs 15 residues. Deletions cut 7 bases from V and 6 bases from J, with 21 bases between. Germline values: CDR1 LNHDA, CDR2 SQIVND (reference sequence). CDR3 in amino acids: CASTLEGRRVAEAFF. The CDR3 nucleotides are TGTGCCAGTACCCTAGAAGGACGGAGGGTCGCTGAAGCTTTCTTT.

CDR3 sequence: CAWRVGGFGTDTQYF. CDR3 bases: TGTGCCTGGAGGGTAGGGGGCTTCGGCACAGATACGCAGTATTTT. This rearrangement joins TRBV30 to TRBJ2-3; TRBD1 aligns across 7 bases. Per the germline V gene, CDR1 is GTSNPN and CDR2 is SVGIG (reference sequence). Unmatched junction bases numbered 7, after V lost 3 bases and J lost 1 base. The CDR3 loop spans 15 amino acids.

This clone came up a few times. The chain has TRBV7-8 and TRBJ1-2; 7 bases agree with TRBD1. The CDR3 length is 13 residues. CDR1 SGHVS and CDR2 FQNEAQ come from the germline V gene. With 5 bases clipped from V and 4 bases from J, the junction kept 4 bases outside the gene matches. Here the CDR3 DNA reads TGTGCCAGCAGCCCACAGGGGTCCTATGGCTACACCTTC. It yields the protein CASSPQGSYGYTF. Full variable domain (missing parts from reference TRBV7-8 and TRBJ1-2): GAGVSQSPRYKVAKRGQDVALRCDPISGHVSLFWYQQALGQGPEFLTYFQNEAQLDKSGLPSDRFFAERPEGSVSTLKIQRTQQEDSAVYLCASSPQGSYGYTFGSGTRLTVV.

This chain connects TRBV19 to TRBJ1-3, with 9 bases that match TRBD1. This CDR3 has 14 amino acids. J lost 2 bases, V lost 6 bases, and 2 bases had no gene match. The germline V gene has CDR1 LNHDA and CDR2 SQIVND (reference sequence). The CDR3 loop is CASRDRGTGNTIYF. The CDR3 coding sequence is TGTGCCAGTAGGGACAGGGGAACTGGAAACACCATATATTTT.

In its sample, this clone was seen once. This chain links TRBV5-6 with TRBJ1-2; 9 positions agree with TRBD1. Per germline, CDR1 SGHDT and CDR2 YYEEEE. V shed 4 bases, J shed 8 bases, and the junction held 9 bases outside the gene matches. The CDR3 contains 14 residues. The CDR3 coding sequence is TGTGCCAGCAGCACGGACAGGGGTTGGCGAGGCTACACCTTC. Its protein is CASSTDRGWRGYTF.

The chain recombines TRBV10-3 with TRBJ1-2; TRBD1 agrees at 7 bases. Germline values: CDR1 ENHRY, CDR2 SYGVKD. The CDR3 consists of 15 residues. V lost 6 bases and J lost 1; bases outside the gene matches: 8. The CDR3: CAIRGQVGVNYGYTF. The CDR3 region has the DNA TGTGCCATCAGAGGACAGGTGGGGGTTAACTATGGCTACACCTTC.

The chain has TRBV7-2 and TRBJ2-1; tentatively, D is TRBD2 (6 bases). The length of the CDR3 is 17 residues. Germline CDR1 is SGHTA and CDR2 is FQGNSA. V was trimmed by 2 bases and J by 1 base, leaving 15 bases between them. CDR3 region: CASSLQVGGVSYNEQFF. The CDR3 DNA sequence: TGTGCCAGCAGCTTACAGGTCGGGGGAGTTTCCTACAATGAGCAGTTCTTC.

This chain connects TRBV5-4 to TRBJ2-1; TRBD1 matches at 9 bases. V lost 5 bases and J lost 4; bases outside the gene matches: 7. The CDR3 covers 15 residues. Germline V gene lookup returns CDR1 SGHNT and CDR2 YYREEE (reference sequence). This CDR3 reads CASRLGTGSYNEQFF. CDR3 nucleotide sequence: TGTGCCAGCAGGCTAGGGACAGGGTCTTACAATGAGCAGTTCTTC.

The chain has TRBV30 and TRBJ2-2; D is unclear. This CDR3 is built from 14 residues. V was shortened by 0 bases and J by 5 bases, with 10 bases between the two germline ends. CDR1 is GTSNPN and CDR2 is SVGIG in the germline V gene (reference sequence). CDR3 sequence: CAWSVPFLTGELFF. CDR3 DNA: TGTGCCTGGAGTGTTCCTTTCTTAACCGGGGAGCTGTTTTTT.

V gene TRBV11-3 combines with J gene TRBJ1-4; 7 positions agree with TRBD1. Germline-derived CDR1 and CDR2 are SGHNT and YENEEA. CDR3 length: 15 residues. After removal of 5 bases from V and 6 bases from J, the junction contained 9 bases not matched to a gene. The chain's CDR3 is CASSPRTGFDEKLFF. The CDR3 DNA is TGTGCCAGCAGCCCCAGGACAGGTTTCGATGAAAAACTGTTTTTT.

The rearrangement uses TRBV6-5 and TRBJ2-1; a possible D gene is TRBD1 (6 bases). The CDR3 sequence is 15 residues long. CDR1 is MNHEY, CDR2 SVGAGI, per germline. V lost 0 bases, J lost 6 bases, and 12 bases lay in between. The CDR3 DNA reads TGTGCCAGCAGTTACTCGCCACAGGGTTTCAATGAGCAGTTCTTC. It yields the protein CASSYSPQGFNEQFF.

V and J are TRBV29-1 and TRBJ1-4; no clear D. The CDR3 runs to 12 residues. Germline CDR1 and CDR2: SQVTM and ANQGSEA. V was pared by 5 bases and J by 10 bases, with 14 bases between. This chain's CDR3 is CSVRSGGTKLFF. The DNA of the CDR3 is TGCAGCGTTCGTTCAGGAGGTACAAAACTGTTTTTT. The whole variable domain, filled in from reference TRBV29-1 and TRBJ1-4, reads SAVISQKPSRDICQRGTSLTIQCQVDSQVTMMFWYRQQPGQSLTLIATANQGSEATYESGFVIDKFPISRPNLTFSTLTVSNMSPEDSSIYLCSVRSGGTKLFFGSGTQLSVL.

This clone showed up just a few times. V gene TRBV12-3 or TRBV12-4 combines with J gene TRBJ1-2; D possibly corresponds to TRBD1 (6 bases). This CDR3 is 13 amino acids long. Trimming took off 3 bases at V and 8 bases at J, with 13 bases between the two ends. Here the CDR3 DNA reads TGTGCCAGCAGTTTCCCACAGGGCCGGGGCTACACCTTC. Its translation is CASSFPQGRGYTF.